This T cell receptor (beta chain) is from a study of T cells after yellow fever vaccination. The CDR3 length is 14 residues. J lost 5 bases, V lost 1 base, and 5 bases had no gene match. Germline values: CDR1 DFQATT, CDR2 SNEGSKA (reference sequence). Generation of TCR cDNA used 5'RACE template switching (which added a universal primer site and UMIs). MiXCR, run by TCRdb on the 5' RACE reads, gives a single entry per CDR3 protein. The sample has some 250,000 distinct CDR3 sequences; about 3.5% are singletons. The table lists this clonotype with many counts. The antigen is not known. Findings and caveats of the study: The study found a weaker secondary response that peaked faster, day 5 versus 15. Overlap between CD4 and CD8 compartments was detected for a small share of clonotypes.

The chain uses TRBV20-1 and TRBJ2-5; the match to TRBD2 covers 9 bases. The TCR originated in a man younger than 30 who received the YFV17D yellow fever vaccine. The sample here was PBMCs, taken 15 days after the yellow fever booster vaccination. CDR3 DNA sequence: TGCAGTGCTAGAGGAGCGGGGGGCCGGGAGACCCAGTACTTC. It yields the protein CSARGAGGRETQYF.